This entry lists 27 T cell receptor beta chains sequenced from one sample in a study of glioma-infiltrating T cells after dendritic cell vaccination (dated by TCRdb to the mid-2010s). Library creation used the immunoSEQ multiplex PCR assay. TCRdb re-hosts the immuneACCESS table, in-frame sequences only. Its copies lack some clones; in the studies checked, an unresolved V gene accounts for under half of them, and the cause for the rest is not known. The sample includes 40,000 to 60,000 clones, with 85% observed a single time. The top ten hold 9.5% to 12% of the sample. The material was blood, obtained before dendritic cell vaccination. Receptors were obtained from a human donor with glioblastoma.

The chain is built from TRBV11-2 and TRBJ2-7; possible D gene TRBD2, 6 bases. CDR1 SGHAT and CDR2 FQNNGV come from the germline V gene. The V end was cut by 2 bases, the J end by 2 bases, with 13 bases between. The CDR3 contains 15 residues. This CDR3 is CASSLQRVATYEQYF. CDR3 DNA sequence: TGTGCCAGCAGCTTACAGCGGGTGGCGACCTACGAGCAGTACTTC.

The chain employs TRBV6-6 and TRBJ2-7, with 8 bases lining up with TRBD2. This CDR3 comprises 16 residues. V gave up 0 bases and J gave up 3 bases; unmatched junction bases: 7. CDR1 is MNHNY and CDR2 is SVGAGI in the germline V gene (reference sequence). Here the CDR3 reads CASSYSIWRGVYEQYF. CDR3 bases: TGTGCCAGCAGTTACTCGATATGGCGGGGGGTCTACGAGCAGTACTTC.

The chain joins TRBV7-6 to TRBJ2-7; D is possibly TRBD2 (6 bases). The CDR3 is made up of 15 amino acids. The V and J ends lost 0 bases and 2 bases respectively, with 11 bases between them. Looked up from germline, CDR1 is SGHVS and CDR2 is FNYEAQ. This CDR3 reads CASSLAGGGTYEQYF. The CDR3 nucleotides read TGTGCCAGCAGCTTAGCGGGGGGAGGAACCTACGAGCAGTACTTC.

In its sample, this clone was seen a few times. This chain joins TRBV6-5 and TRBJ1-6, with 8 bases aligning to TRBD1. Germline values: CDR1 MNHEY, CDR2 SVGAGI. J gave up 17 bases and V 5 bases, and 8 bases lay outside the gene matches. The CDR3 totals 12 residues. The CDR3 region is CASSSGTGFFHF. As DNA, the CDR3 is TGTGCCAGCAGTAGCGGGACAGGTTTTTTCCACTTT.

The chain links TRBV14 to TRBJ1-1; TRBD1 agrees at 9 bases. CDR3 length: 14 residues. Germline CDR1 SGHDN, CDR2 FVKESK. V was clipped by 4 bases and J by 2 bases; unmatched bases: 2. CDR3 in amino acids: CASSRDRVNTEAFF. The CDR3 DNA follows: TGTGCCAGCAGCCGGGACAGGGTAAACACTGAAGCTTTCTTT.

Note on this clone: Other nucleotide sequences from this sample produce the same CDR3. The CDR3 reads CASKVTDYNSPLHF. The CDR3, as DNA: TGTGCCAGCAAGGTCACAGACTATAATTCACCCCTCCACTTT. The V gene is TRBV27, the J gene TRBJ1-6; D ambiguous. CDR3 length equals 14 residues. Between the trimmed V and J ends, which lost 7 bases and 3 bases, there was a span of 10 bases. In germline, CDR1 is MNHEY, CDR2 SMNVEV (reference sequence).

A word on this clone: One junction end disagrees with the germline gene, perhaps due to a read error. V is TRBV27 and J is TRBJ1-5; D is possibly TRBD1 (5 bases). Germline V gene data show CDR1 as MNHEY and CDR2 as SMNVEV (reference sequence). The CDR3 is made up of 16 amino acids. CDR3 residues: CASSPRGDSNNRPQHF. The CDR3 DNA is TGTGCCAGCAGTCCTCGGGGGGACTCGAACAATCGGCCCCAGCATTTT.

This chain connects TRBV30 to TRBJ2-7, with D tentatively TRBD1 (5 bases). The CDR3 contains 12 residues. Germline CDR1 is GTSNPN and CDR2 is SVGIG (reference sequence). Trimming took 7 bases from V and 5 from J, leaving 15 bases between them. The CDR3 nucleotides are TGTGCCTCGCGAAGGGGTATACACGAGCAGTACTTC. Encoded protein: CASRRGIHEQYF.

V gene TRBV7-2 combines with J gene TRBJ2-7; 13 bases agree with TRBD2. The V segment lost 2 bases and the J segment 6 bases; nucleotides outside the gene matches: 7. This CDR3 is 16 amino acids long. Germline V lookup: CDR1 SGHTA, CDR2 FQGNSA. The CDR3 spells CASSLTTSGGFFEQYF. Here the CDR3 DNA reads TGTGCCAGCAGCTTAACGACTAGCGGGGGGTTTTTCGAGCAGTACTTC.

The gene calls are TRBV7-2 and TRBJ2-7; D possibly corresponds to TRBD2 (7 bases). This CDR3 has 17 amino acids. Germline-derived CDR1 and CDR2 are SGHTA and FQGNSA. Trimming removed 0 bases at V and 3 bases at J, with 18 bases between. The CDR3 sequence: CASSLAGGAWGGYEQYF. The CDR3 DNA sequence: TGTGCCAGCAGCTTAGCGGGGGGGGCGTGGGGAGGCTACGAGCAGTACTTC.

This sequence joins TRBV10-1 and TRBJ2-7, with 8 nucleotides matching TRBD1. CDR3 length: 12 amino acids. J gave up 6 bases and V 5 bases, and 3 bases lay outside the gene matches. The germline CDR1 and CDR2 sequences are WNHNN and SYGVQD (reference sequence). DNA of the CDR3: TGCGCCAGCAGTTTTGGACAGGGCGAGCAGTACTTC. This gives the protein CASSFGQGEQYF.

The CDR3 region has the DNA TGCGCCAGCAGTGAGTCGCCTAGCGGCCGCTACGAGCAGTACTTC. Its translation: CASSESPSGRYEQYF. V and J are TRBV10-2 and TRBJ2-7, with 7 bases identical to TRBD2. Germline-derived CDR1 and CDR2 are WSHSY and SAAADI. The J segment lost 3 bases and the V segment lost 0 bases, leaving 5 bases of the junction unmatched. The CDR3 covers 15 residues.

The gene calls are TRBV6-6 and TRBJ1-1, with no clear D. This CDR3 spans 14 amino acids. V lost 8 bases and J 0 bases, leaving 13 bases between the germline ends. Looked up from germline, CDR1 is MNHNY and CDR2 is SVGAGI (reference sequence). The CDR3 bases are TGTGCCAGCTATGGGGAGGGCATGAACACTGAAGCTTTCTTT. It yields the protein CASYGEGMNTEAFF.

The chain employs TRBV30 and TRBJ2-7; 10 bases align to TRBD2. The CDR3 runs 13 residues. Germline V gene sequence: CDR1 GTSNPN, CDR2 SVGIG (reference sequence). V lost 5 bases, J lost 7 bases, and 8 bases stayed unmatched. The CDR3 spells CAWGASGGREQYF. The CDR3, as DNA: TGTGCCTGGGGCGCTAGCGGGGGCCGGGAGCAGTACTTC.

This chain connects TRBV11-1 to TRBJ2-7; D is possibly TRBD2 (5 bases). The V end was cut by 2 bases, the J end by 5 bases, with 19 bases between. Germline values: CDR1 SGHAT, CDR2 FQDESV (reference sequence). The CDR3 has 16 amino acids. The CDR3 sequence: CASSLQSRGLQHEQYF. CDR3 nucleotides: TGTGCCAGCAGCTTACAGTCTCGCGGGCTGCAGCACGAGCAGTACTTC.

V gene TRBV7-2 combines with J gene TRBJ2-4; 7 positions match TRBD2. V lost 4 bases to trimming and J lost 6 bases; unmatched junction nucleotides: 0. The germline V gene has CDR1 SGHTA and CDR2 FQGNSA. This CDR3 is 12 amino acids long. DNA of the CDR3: TGTGCCAGCAGCTCGGGGGGAAACATTCAGTACTTC. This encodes CASSSGGNIQYF.

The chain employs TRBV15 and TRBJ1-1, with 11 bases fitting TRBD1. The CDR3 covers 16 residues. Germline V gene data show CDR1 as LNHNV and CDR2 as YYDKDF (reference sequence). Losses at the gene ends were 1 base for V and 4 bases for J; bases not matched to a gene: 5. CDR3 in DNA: TGTGCCACCAGCAGAGTCTCCGGGACAGGGGGCACTGAAGCTTTCTTT. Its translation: CATSRVSGTGGTEAFF.

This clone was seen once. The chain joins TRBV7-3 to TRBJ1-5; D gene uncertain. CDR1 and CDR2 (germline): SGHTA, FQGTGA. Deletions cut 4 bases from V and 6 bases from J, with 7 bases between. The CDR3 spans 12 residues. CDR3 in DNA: TGTGCCAGCAGCTCTACAGTTCAGCCCCAGCATTTT. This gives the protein CASSSTVQPQHF.

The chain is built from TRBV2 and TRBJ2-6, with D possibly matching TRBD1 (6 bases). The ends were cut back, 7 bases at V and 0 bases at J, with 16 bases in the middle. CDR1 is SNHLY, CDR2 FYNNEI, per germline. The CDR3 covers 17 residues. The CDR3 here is CASTGQNVYSGANVLTF. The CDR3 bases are TGTGCCAGCACCGGACAGAACGTGTACTCTGGGGCCAACGTCCTGACTTTC.

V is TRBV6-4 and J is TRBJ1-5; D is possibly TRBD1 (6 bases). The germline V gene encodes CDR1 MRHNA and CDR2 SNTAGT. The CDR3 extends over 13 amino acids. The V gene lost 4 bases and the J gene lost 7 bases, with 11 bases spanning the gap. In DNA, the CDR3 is TGTGCCAGCAGTGGACAACAGGGACAGCCCCAGCATTTT. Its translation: CASSGQQGQPQHF.

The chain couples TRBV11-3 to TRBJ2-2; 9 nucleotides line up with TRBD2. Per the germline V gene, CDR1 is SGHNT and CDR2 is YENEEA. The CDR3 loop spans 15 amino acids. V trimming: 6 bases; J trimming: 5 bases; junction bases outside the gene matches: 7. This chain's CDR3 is CASSGGGAFTGELFF. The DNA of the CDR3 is TGTGCCAGCAGTGGCGGGGGGGCTTTTACCGGGGAGCTGTTTTTT.

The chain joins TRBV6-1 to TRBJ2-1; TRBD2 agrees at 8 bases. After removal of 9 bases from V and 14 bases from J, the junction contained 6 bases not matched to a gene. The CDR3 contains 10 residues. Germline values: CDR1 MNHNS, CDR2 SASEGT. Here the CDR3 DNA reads TGTGCCAGTGAAGAAGCGGGGGAGTTCTTC. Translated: CASEEAGEFF.

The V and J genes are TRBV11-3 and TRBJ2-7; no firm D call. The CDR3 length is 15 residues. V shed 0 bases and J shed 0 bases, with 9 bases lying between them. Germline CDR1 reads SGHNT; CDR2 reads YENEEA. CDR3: CASSLERPSSYEQYF. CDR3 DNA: TGTGCCAGCAGCTTAGAGCGGCCTAGCTCCTACGAGCAGTACTTC.

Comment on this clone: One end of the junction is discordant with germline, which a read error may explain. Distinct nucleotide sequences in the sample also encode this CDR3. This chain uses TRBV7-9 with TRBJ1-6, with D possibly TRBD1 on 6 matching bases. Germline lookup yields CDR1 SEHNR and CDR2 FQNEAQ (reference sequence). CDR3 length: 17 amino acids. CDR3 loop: CASSFQGQKITNSPLHF. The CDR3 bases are TGTGCCAGCAGCTTCCAAGGACAGAAAATTACTAATTCACCTCTCCACTTT.

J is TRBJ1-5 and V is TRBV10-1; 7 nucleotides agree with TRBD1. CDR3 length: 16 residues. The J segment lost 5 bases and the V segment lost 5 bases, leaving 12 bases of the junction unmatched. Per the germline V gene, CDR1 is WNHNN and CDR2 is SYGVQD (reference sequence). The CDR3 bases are TGCGCCAGCAGTCACAGGGGCGGGGATTGGGATCAGCCCCAGCATTTT. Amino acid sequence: CASSHRGGDWDQPQHF.

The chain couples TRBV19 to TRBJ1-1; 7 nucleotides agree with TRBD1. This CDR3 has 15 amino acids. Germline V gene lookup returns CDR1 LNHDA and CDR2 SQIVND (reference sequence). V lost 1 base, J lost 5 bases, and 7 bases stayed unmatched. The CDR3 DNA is TGTGCCAGTAGTATAGGATACAGGGGCGGGACTGAAGCTTTCTTT. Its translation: CASSIGYRGGTEAFF.

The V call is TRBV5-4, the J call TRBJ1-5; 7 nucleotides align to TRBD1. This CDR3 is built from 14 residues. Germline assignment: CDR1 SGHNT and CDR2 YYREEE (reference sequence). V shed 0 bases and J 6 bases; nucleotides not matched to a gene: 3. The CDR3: CASSLAGQRQPQHF. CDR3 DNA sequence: TGTGCCAGCAGCTTGGCGGGACAGCGTCAGCCCCAGCATTTT. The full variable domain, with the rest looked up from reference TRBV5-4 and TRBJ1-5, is ETGVTQSPTHLIKTRGQQVTLRCSSQSGHNTVSWYQQALGQGPQFIFQYYREEENGRGNFPPRFSGLQFPNYSSELNVNALELDDSALYLCASSLAGQRQPQHFGDGTRLSIL.